Listed here are 18 T cell receptor beta chains from one sample, sequenced in a study of technical replicates of blood from several donors. Method: immunoSEQ multiplex PCR; TCRdb's copy keeps in-frame clones and lacks some. The sample holds 76,000 or so clones, 90% to 95% seen once. Sequencing was performed on T cells isolated from PBMCs. The receptors here all came from a human donor in good health.

This chain connects TRBV5-1 to TRBJ1-2, with TRBD1 matching over 7 bases. The V segment lost 6 bases and the J segment 11 bases; nucleotides outside the gene matches: 19. CDR1 is SGHRS, CDR2 YFSETQ, per germline. This CDR3 spans 15 amino acids. CDR3 coding DNA: TGCGCCAGCAACTCGGAATCAGGGACAGATAAGACTTACACCTTC. Its protein product is CASNSESGTDKTYTF.

This sequence joins TRBV5-1 and TRBJ2-6; 9 bases agree with TRBD1. V lost 3 bases and J lost 1; bases outside the gene matches: 8. Per the germline V gene, CDR1 is SGHRS and CDR2 is YFSETQ. This CDR3 contains 18 residues. CDR3 amino acids: CASSSDRGLSSGANVLTF. CDR3 DNA sequence: TGCGCCAGCAGCTCGGACAGGGGCTTGTCGTCTGGGGCCAACGTCCTGACTTTC.

The chain couples TRBV6-5 to TRBJ1-2; TRBD1 might be the D (5 bases). With 8 bases removed from V and 4 bases from J, the gap between germline ends came to 14 bases. This CDR3 is built from 13 residues. Germline V gene data show CDR1 as MNHEY and CDR2 as SVGAGI. CDR3 region: CASRQPLSYGYTF. In nucleotides, the CDR3 is TGTGCCAGCCGACAGCCATTATCCTATGGCTACACCTTC.

This clone was picked up one time. CDR3 protein: CASSQDTLPQYF. DNA of the CDR3: TGCGCCAGCAGCCAAGATACTCTGCCCCAGTACTTC. The chain recombines TRBV4-1 with TRBJ2-5, with unresolved D. In germline, CDR1 is MGHRA, CDR2 YSYEKL. V shed 0 bases and J shed 9 bases, with 8 bases lying between them. This CDR3 contains 12 residues.

The chain recombines TRBV5-6 with TRBJ2-6; no firm D call. CDR1 and CDR2 from the germline V gene are SGHDT and YYEEEE. Deletions cut 0 bases from V and 3 bases from J, with 10 bases between. This CDR3 is built from 16 residues. CDR3 amino acids: CASSLVTHGGANVLTF. CDR3 sequence (DNA): TGTGCCAGCAGCTTGGTGACACATGGTGGGGCCAACGTCCTGACTTTC.

V and J are TRBV4-1 and TRBJ1-1; D is ambiguous. Germline assignment: CDR1 MGHRA and CDR2 YSYEKL. This CDR3 comprises 15 residues. V shed 4 bases and J shed 1 base, with 13 bases lying between them. DNA for the CDR3: TGCGCCAGCAGCCCAAGAGGTCAGCCGAACACTGAAGCTTTCTTT. Residues: CASSPRGQPNTEAFF.

The genes are TRBV18 and TRBJ1-4; 7 bases line up with TRBD1. Trimming took 2 bases from V and 3 from J; bases not matched to a gene: 0. The CDR3 runs 14 residues. Germline V gene lookup returns CDR1 KGHSH and CDR2 LQKENI. The CDR3 DNA is TGTGCCAGCTCACCAGGGACAGCTAATGAAAAACTGTTTTTT. Protein sequence: CASSPGTANEKLFF.

This clone has a handful of counts. The chain recombines TRBV2 with TRBJ1-6, with a tentative D call TRBD1 (5 bases). Germline values: CDR1 SNHLY, CDR2 FYNNEI. The ends were cut back, 10 bases at V and 0 bases at J, with 7 bases in the middle. The CDR3 spans 13 residues. CDR3 nucleotides: TGTGCCACCCAGGGCTCCTATAATTCACCCCTCCACTTT. Translated: CATQGSYNSPLHF. The full variable domain, rest sourced from reference TRBV2 and TRBJ1-6, is EPEVTQTPSHQVTQMGQEVILRCVPISNHLYFYWYRQILGQKVEFLVSFYNNEISEKSEIFDDQFSVERPDGSNFTLKIRSTKLEDSAMYFCATQGSYNSPLHFGNGTRLTVT.

J is TRBJ2-3 and V is TRBV6-5; D is possibly TRBD1 (6 bases). This CDR3 comprises 12 residues. From germline, CDR1 is MNHEY and CDR2 SVGAGI. With 4 bases removed from V and 5 bases from J, the gap between germline ends came to 7 bases. The chain's CDR3 is CASSSQGDTQYF. The CDR3 DNA reads as TGTGCCAGCAGTTCACAGGGAGATACGCAGTATTTT.

The rearrangement links TRBV18 to TRBJ1-2; tentative D call: TRBD1 (6 bases). CDR1 is KGHSH, CDR2 LQKENI, per germline. This CDR3 has 14 amino acids. V lost 1 base and J lost 9, with 15 bases in between. CDR3 region: CASSPLMGDKSYTF. The CDR3 DNA is TGTGCCAGCTCACCACTCATGGGGGACAAGAGCTACACCTTC.

This clone was seen just once. This chain uses TRBV7-9 with TRBJ1-1; D unclear. The V gene's germline CDR1 is SEHNR and CDR2 FQNEAQ (reference sequence). Deletions cut 5 bases from V and 5 bases from J, with 9 bases between. CDR3 length equals 12 residues. The CDR3 DNA follows: TGTGCCAGCAGCAGGACGGGAACTGAAGCTTTCTTT. It codes for CASSRTGTEAFF.

The chain employs TRBV5-1 and TRBJ2-5, with D possibly matching TRBD2 (5 bases). Trimming took off 4 bases at V and 5 bases at J, with 12 bases between the two ends. CDR1 SGHRS and CDR2 YFSETQ come from the germline V gene. The CDR3 has 13 residues. The CDR3 reads CASSLSPGETQYF. CDR3 sequence (DNA): TGCGCCAGCAGCCTAAGTCCGGGGGAGACCCAGTACTTC.

The rearrangement links TRBV10-2 to TRBJ1-2; 7 nucleotides line up with TRBD1. The CDR3 is made up of 18 amino acids. V shed 3 bases and J 2 bases; nucleotides not matched to a gene: 15. Germline CDR1 reads WSHSY; CDR2 reads SAAADI. CDR3 bases: TGCGCCAGCAGTGATCGGGACAGAGGGACTCCTGGGAACTATGGCTACACCTTC. It is translated as CASSDRDRGTPGNYGYTF.

The count of this clone is one. This chain uses TRBV7-2 with TRBJ1-5, with TRBD1 identical over 8 bases. This CDR3 region has 15 residues. Per the germline V gene, CDR1 is SGHTA and CDR2 is FQGNSA. After removal of 6 bases from V and 7 bases from J, the junction contained 11 bases not matched to a gene. The DNA of the CDR3 is TGTGCCAGCAGGACCGGACAGGGAACGGGGCAGCCCCAGCATTTT. Protein: CASRTGQGTGQPQHF.

The chain links TRBV15 to TRBJ2-1, with TRBD1 matching 9 bases. With 3 bases clipped from V and 0 bases from J, the junction kept 3 bases outside the gene matches. Germline CDR1 and CDR2: LNHNV and YYDKDF (reference sequence). This CDR3 is 16 amino acids long. The CDR3 region is CATSRGTGSSYNEQFF. Here the CDR3 DNA reads TGTGCCACCAGCAGGGGGACAGGGAGCTCCTACAATGAGCAGTTCTTC.

The chain uses TRBV15 and TRBJ2-7; TRBD2 agrees at 9 bases. CDR1 is LNHNV and CDR2 is YYDKDF in the germline V gene (reference sequence). The CDR3 is 14 residues long. J was trimmed by 3 bases and V by 5 bases; bases with no gene match: 5. The CDR3 DNA follows: TGTGCCACCAGCGCCCGGACTAGCGACTACGAGCAGTACTTC. Residues: CATSARTSDYEQYF.

The V call is TRBV11-2, the J call TRBJ2-5; D is possibly TRBD2 (6 bases). CDR1 and CDR2 from the germline V gene are SGHAT and FQNNGV. V shed 2 bases and J shed 4 bases, with 8 bases lying between them. The length of the CDR3 is 13 residues. The CDR3: CASSLTSSETQYF. In DNA form, the CDR3 reads TGTGCCAGCAGCTTAACTAGCTCAGAGACCCAGTACTTC. The full variable domain, completed using reference TRBV11-2 and TRBJ2-5, is EAGVAQSPRYKIIEKRQSVAFWCNPISGHATLYWYQQILGQGPKLLIQFQNNGVVDDSQLPKDRFSAERLKGVDSTLKIQPAKLEDSAVYLCASSLTSSETQYFGPGTRLLVL.

The chain couples TRBV27 to TRBJ1-2; possibly TRBD1 for D (5 bases). The CDR3 runs to 13 residues. Trimming shortened V by 3 bases and J by 13 bases, and 18 bases separated the two germline ends. CDR1 and CDR2 (germline): MNHEY, SMNVEV (reference sequence). The CDR3 DNA sequence: TGTGCCAGCAGTTTGGGGCGGGCGGGGGGTCTCACCTTC. Amino acids: CASSLGRAGGLTF.